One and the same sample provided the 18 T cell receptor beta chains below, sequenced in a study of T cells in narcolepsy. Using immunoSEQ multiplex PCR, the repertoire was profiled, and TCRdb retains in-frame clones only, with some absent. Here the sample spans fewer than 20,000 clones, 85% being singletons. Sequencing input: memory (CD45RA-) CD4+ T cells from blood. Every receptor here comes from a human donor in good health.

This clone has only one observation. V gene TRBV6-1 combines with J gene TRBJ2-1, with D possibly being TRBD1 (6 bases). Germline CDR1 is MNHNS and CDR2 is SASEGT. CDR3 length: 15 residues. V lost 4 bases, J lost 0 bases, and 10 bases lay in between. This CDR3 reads CASSGTGLSYNEQFF. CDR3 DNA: TGTGCCAGCAGTGGTACAGGGCTCTCCTACAATGAGCAGTTCTTC.

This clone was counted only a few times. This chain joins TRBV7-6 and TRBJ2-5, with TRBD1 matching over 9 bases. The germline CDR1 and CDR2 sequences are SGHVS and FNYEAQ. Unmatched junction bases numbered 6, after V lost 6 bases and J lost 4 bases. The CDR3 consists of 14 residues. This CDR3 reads CASRRQGVRETQYF. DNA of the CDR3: TGTGCCAGCAGGCGACAGGGGGTCAGAGAGACCCAGTACTTC.

As DNA, the CDR3 is TGCGCCAGCAGCTTGGTGATAGCGGGAGGGAGGGAGACCCAGTACTTC. Amino acid sequence: CASSLVIAGGRETQYF. The V call is TRBV5-1, the J call TRBJ2-5; TRBD2 aligns across 11 bases. CDR3 length: 16 amino acids. The ends lost 0 bases at V and 5 bases at J; junction bases unmatched: 6. Germline V CDR1 and CDR2: SGHRS, YFSETQ.

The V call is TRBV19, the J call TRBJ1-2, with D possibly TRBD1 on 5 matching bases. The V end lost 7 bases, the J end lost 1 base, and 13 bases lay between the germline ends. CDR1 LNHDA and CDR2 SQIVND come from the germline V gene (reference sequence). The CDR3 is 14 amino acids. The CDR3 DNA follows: TGTGCCAGTATTCGTTCCGGGGGTAACTATGGCTACACCTTC. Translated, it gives CASIRSGGNYGYTF. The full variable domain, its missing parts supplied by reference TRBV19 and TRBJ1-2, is DGGITQSPKYLFRKEGQNVTLSCEQNLNHDAMYWYRQDPGQGLRLIYYSQIVNDFQKGDIAEGYSVSREKKESFPLTVTSAQKNPTAFYLCASIRSGGNYGYTFGSGTRLTVV.

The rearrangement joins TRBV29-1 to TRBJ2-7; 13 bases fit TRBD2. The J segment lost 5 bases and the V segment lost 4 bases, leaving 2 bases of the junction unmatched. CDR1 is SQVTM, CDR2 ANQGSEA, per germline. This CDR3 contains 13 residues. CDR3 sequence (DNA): TGCAGCGTTGGACTAGCGGGGGGTCACGAGCAGTACTTC. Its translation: CSVGLAGGHEQYF.

CDR3 nucleotides: TGTGCCAGCAGTTACTCACCGGGAGGGCGCACAGATACGCAGTATTTT. Translated, it gives CASSYSPGGRTDTQYF. V and J are TRBV6-6 and TRBJ2-3; 8 bases fit TRBD2. V gave up 0 bases and J gave up 1 base; unmatched junction bases: 3. Germline CDR1 reads MNHNY; CDR2 reads SVGAGI (reference sequence). CDR3 length equals 16 residues.

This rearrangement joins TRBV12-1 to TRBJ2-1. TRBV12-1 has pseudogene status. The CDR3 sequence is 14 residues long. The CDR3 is CASSVAQKDNEQFF. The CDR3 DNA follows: TGTGCCAGCAGCGTGGCGCAGAAAGACAATGAGCAGTTCTTC.

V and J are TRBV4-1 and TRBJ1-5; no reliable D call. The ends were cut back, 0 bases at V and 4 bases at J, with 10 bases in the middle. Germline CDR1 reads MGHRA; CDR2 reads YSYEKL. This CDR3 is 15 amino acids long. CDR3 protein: CASSQDGQFNQPQHF. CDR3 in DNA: TGCGCCAGCAGCCAAGATGGGCAGTTTAATCAGCCCCAGCATTTT.

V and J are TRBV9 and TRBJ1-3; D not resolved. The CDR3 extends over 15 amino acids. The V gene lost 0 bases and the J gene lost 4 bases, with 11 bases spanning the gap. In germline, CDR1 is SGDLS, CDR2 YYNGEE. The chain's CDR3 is CASSVDSRVGNTIYF. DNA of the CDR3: TGTGCCAGCAGCGTAGATAGTAGGGTGGGAAACACCATATATTTT.

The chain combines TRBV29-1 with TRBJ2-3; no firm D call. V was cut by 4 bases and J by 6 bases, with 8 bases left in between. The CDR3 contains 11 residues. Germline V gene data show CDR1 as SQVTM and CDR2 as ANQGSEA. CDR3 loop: CSVGTRDTQYF. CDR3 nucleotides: TGCAGCGTTGGGACGAGGGATACGCAGTATTTT.

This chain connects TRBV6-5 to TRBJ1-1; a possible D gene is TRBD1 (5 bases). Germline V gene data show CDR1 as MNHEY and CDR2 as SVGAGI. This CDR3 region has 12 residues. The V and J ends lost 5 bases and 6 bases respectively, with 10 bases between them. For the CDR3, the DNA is TGTGCCAGCAGTCCGGGGGGATCTGAAGCTTTCTTT. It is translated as CASSPGGSEAFF.

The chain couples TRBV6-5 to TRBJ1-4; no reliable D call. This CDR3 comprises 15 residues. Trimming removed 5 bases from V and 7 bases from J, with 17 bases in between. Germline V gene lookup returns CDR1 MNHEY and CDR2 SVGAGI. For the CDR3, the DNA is TGTGCCAGCAGTCCGTGGGGAGCCCGCAGTGAAAAACTGTTTTTT. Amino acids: CASSPWGARSEKLFF.

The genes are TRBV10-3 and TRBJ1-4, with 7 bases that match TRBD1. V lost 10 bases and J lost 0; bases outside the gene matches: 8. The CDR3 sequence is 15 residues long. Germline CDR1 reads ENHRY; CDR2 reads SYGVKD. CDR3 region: CATPGGDATNEKLFF. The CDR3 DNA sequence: TGTGCCACACCAGGGGGGGATGCAACTAATGAAAAACTGTTTTTT.

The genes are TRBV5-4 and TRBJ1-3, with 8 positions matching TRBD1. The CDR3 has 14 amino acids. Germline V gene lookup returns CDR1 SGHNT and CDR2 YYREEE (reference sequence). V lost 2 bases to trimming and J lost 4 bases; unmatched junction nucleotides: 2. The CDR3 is CASSLQGVGNTIYF. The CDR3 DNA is TGTGCCAGCAGCTTACAGGGGGTCGGAAACACCATATATTTT.

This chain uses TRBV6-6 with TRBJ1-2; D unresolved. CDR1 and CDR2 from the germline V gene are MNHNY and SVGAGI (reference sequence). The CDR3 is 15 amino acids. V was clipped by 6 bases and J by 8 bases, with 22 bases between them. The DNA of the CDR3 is TGTGCCAGCAGCCGAAAAGAAGGAGGGAATGTGGGCTACACCTTC. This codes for CASSRKEGGNVGYTF.

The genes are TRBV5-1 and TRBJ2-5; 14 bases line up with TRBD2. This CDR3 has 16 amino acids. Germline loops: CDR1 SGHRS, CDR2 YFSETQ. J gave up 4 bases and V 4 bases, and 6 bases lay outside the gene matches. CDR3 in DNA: TGCGCCAGCAGCGAGGGACTAGCGGGAGTTCGAGAGACCCAGTACTTC. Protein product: CASSEGLAGVRETQYF.

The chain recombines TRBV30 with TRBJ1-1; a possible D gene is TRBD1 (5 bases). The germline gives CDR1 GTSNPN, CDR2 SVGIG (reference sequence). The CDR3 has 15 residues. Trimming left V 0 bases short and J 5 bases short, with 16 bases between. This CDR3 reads CAWSVMAGKSTEAFF. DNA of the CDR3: TGTGCCTGGAGTGTAATGGCAGGGAAATCAACTGAAGCTTTCTTT.

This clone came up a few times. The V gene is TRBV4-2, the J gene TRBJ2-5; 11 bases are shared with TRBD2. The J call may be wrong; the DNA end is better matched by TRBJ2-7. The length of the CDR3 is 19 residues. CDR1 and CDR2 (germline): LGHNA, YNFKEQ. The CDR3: CASSHGLLRLAGSSYEQYF. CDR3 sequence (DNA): TGTGCCAGCAGCCACGGTCTCCTACGACTAGCGGGGAGCTCCTACGAGCAGTACTTC.